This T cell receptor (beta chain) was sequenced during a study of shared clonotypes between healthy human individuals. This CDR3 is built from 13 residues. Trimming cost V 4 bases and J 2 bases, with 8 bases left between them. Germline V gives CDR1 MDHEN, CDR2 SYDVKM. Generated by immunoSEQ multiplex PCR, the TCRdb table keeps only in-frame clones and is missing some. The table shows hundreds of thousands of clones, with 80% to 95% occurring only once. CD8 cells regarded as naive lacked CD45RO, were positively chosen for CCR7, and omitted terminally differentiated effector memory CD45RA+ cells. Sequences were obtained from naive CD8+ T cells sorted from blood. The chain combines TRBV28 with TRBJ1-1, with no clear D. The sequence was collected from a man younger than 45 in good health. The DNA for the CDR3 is TGTGCCAGCAGTTCCGTCTATAACACTGAAGCTTTCTTT. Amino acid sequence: CASSSVYNTEAFF.